This TCR beta chain appears in the sequencing data of a study of regulatory T cells in long-lasting Graves disease. At the level of the study: Antithyroid drugs had been taken under 3 months by newly diagnosed Graves' patients. The study's findings and limits: Lower TCR diversity was seen in persistent Graves' patients than in newly diagnosed ones.

Time point described: newly diagnosed GD, antithyroid drugs for less than 3 months. Construction of the TCR library relied on RNA isolated from PBMCs. Turning to this clonotype: Its antigen is undetermined.

With iRepertoire HTBI primers and Arm-PCR of CDR3 regions, TCR beta libraries were built. Authors' methods: Across the samples, identification revealed approximately 66 TRBV and about 13 TRBJ segments. MiXCR, applied by TCRdb to the multiplex PCR reads, yields one record per CDR3 protein. V and J calls and clone size were set by TCRdb, not the authors. The sample includes hundreds of thousands of distinct CDR3 sequences, approximately 16% of them seen just once. This same sample was also part of a study on T cells in Graves' hyperthyroidism and ophthalmopathy. That paper notes: The study used the HTBI primer set for a first-round RT-PCR of the TCR CDR3.

The receptor comes from a woman aged 35-65 years with Graves disease. Material: peripheral blood mononuclear cells (PBMCs), obtained at new diagnosis, from a patient treated with antithyroid drugs.

CDR3 protein: CSARGTDTQYF. CDR3 sequence (DNA): TGCAGTGCTCGGGGCACAGATACGCAGTATTTT. This chain connects TRBV20-1 to TRBJ2-3; D is undetermined. CDR1 is DFQATT, CDR2 SNEGSKA, per germline (reference sequence). Trimming took off 5 bases at V and 1 base at J, with 4 bases between the two ends. This CDR3 region has 11 residues.